Below are 30 T cell receptor beta chains sequenced from a single sample in a study of cytomegalovirus exposure and HLA in healthy donors. The data were produced by immunoSEQ multiplex PCR, yet TCRdb's version contains in-frame clones alone and is incomplete. This table has under 250,000 clones, around nine tenths appearing once. The specimen was PBMCs. The receptors shown here come from a man younger than 30 in good health and CMV-seronegative.

The gene calls are TRBV6-5 and TRBJ2-1, with a tentative D call TRBD2 (6 bases). The CDR3 extends over 14 amino acids. Germline loops: CDR1 MNHEY, CDR2 SVGAGI. Trimming stripped 7 bases from V and 3 bases from J, with 13 bases between. The DNA for the CDR3 is TGTGCCAGCACACGGACTATCAGCTACAATGAGCAGTTCTTC. Translation: CASTRTISYNEQFF.

V gene TRBV28 combines with J gene TRBJ2-7; 7 bases line up with TRBD1. Looked up from germline, CDR1 is MDHEN and CDR2 is SYDVKM. The CDR3 is made up of 15 amino acids. The J segment lost 6 bases and the V segment lost 2 bases, leaving 10 bases of the junction unmatched. DNA for the CDR3: TGTGCCAGCAGTTTACCCTCGGACAGGTACGCCGAGCAGTACTTC. Translating it yields CASSLPSDRYAEQYF.

This clone appeared a few times. The rearrangement joins TRBV27 to TRBJ1-5; D remains ambiguous. Per the germline V gene, CDR1 is MNHEY and CDR2 is SMNVEV (reference sequence). The CDR3 is 14 amino acids. V lost 5 bases to trimming and J lost 1 base, with 9 bases between them. The CDR3 region is CASSTGISNQPQHF. The CDR3 coding sequence is TGTGCCAGCAGTACCGGGATAAGCAATCAGCCCCAGCATTTT.

The chain uses TRBV7-6 and TRBJ1-3; D remains unclear. The V end was cut by 2 bases, the J end by 8 bases, with 10 bases between. This CDR3 is built from 13 residues. Germline loops: CDR1 SGHVS, CDR2 FNYEAQ. The CDR3 reads CASSLSVADTIYF. CDR3 in DNA: TGTGCCAGCAGCTTAAGCGTTGCGGACACCATATATTTT.

The chain joins TRBV2 to TRBJ2-1, with a weak D call TRBD1 (5 bases). Between the trimmed V and J ends, which lost 6 bases and 7 bases, there was a span of 19 bases. Germline values: CDR1 SNHLY, CDR2 FYNNEI. This CDR3 spans 15 amino acids. CDR3 loop: CASRPHLGQGNEQFF. For the CDR3, the DNA is TGTGCCAGCAGGCCCCATTTGGGTCAGGGAAATGAGCAGTTCTTC.

The rearrangement links TRBV19 to TRBJ2-1, with D unresolved. CDR1 and CDR2 from the germline V gene are LNHDA and SQIVND (reference sequence). V was clipped by 9 bases and J by 7 bases, with 16 bases between them. The CDR3 loop spans 13 amino acids. The CDR3 nucleotides are TGTGCCAGCGAGGCGTACGGTCTGAATGAGCAGTTCTTC. Translated: CASEAYGLNEQFF.

The V call is TRBV7-6, the J call TRBJ2-7; 11 bases line up with TRBD1. Germline V lookup: CDR1 SGHVS, CDR2 FNYEAQ. The CDR3 sequence is 13 residues long. The trim removed 5 bases at V and 6 bases at J, leaving 3 bases unmatched. CDR3 region: CASSQGQGGEQYF. The CDR3, as DNA: TGTGCCAGCAGCCAGGGACAGGGGGGCGAGCAGTACTTC.

This clone was seen a single time. This sequence joins TRBV10-3 and TRBJ1-1; D ambiguous. The CDR3 has 12 residues. Looked up from germline, CDR1 is ENHRY and CDR2 is SYGVKD. V was shortened by 2 bases and J by 4 bases, with 5 bases between the two germline ends. CDR3 protein: CAISELVTEAFF. The CDR3 DNA is TGTGCCATCAGTGAGCTTGTCACTGAAGCTTTCTTT.

The V and J genes are TRBV27 and TRBJ2-7, with D possibly being TRBD2 (5 bases). CDR1 MNHEY and CDR2 SMNVEV come from the germline V gene (reference sequence). The CDR3 consists of 12 residues. The ends were cut back, 6 bases at V and 3 bases at J, with 9 bases in the middle. CDR3 region: CASRGGRYEQYF. The CDR3 coding sequence is TGTGCCAGCAGGGGCGGGCGCTACGAGCAGTACTTC.

The chain couples TRBV27 to TRBJ2-3, with 10 bases identical to TRBD2. Trimming cost V 3 bases and J 3 bases; bases outside gene matches: 15. Germline lookup yields CDR1 MNHEY and CDR2 SMNVEV (reference sequence). This CDR3 comprises 19 residues. The CDR3 loop is CASSLMGASGRAATDTQYF. As DNA, the CDR3 is TGTGCCAGCAGTTTGATGGGGGCAAGCGGGAGGGCCGCTACAGATACGCAGTATTTT.

The V gene is TRBV7-2, the J gene TRBJ1-6; 7 bases are shared with TRBD1. V was clipped by 8 bases and J by 4 bases; unmatched bases: 2. Per germline, CDR1 SGHTA and CDR2 FQGNSA. The CDR3 has 13 amino acids. The CDR3 spells CASQGQYNSPLHF. Here the CDR3 DNA reads TGTGCCAGCCAGGGACAGTATAATTCACCCCTCCACTTT.

The rearrangement joins TRBV5-1 to TRBJ2-7; 8 nucleotides match TRBD1. J was trimmed by 7 bases and V by 3 bases; bases with no gene match: 12. The CDR3 covers 15 residues. Germline CDR1 and CDR2: SGHRS and YFSETQ. CDR3 loop: CASSSTPQGAREQYF. In DNA, the CDR3 is TGCGCCAGCAGCTCAACACCCCAGGGGGCGAGGGAGCAGTACTTC.

Note on this clone: The sample has other DNA sequences that encode this CDR3 too. The chain carries TRBV7-9 and TRBJ1-2; 7 positions match TRBD1. From germline, CDR1 is SEHNR and CDR2 FQNEAQ (reference sequence). The CDR3 contains 13 residues. Germline trimming cut 1 base from V and 6 bases from J; bases unmatched to any gene: 2. CDR3 bases: TGTGCCAGCAGCTTAGGACAGGGAAATGGCTACACCTTC. Its translation: CASSLGQGNGYTF.

This chain links TRBV5-8 with TRBJ2-1; 15 nucleotides line up with TRBD2. After removal of 4 bases from V and 16 bases from J, the junction contained 15 bases not matched to a gene. The CDR3 runs to 16 residues. Germline lookup yields CDR1 SGHTS and CDR2 YDEGEE. The CDR3 region has the DNA TGTGCCAGCAGCGGATATGGACTAGCGGGGGGGCTCGAGTACTTCTTC. Translating gives CASSGYGLAGGLEYFF.

The V call is TRBV28, the J call TRBJ2-7; 8 bases align to TRBD1. The V gene's germline CDR1 is MDHEN and CDR2 SYDVKM. The ends lost 6 bases at V and 3 bases at J; junction bases unmatched: 10. This CDR3 is 15 amino acids long. The CDR3 sequence: CASRNSGQEYYEQYF. Written as DNA, the CDR3 is TGTGCCAGCAGAAACTCGGGACAGGAATACTACGAGCAGTACTTC.

V and J are TRBV9 and TRBJ2-2; 9 bases align to TRBD2. CDR3 size: 16 residues. Trimming took 0 bases from V and 6 from J; bases not matched to a gene: 6. Germline CDR1 and CDR2: SGDLS and YYNGEE. CDR3 amino acids: CASSVGGGRAAGELFF. CDR3 DNA: TGTGCCAGCAGCGTAGGGGGCGGGAGGGCAGCCGGGGAGCTGTTTTTT.

V usage is TRBV18 and J usage is TRBJ2-5; 10 nucleotides align to TRBD2. Germline V lookup: CDR1 KGHSH, CDR2 LQKENI. There are 15 residues in the CDR3. With 1 base clipped from V and 5 bases from J, the junction kept 4 bases outside the gene matches. The DNA for the CDR3 is TGTGCCAGCTCACCACGTAGCGGGGGGCAGGAGACCCAGTACTTC. This codes for CASSPRSGGQETQYF. Full variable domain (outside the CDR3, taken from reference TRBV18 and TRBJ2-5): NAGVMQNPRHLVRRRGQEARLRCSPMKGHSHVYWYRQLPEEGLKFMVYLQKENIIDESGMPKERFSAEFPKEGPSILRIQQVVRGDSAAYFCASSPRSGGQETQYFGPGTRLLVL.

The chain uses TRBV2 and TRBJ1-2; no firm D call. V lost 7 bases and J 8 bases, leaving 17 bases between the germline ends. The CDR3 spans 13 residues. Germline V gene lookup returns CDR1 SNHLY and CDR2 FYNNEI. The CDR3 DNA reads TGTGCCAGCATTTTCACAGCCGCTGAGGGCTACACCTTC. It is translated as CASIFTAAEGYTF.

V usage is TRBV30 and J usage is TRBJ2-1, with TRBD2 as a possible D gene (6 bases). The CDR3 spans 14 residues. V was trimmed by 4 bases and J by 8 bases, leaving 18 bases between them. The germline gives CDR1 GTSNPN, CDR2 SVGIG (reference sequence). CDR3 DNA sequence: TGTGCCTGGAACCCGGGAGTTGGGAACGATGAGCAGTTCTTC. Translated, it gives CAWNPGVGNDEQFF.

The rearrangement uses TRBV4-3 and TRBJ1-6; TRBD1 matches 10 bases. From germline, CDR1 is LGHNA and CDR2 YSLEER. With V trimmed by 4 bases and J by 10 bases, 7 bases remained unmatched. The CDR3 runs 15 residues. The CDR3 is CASSPRDRGISPLHF. The CDR3 nucleotides are TGCGCCAGCAGCCCCAGGGACAGGGGCATCTCACCCCTCCACTTT.

The chain is built from TRBV5-1 and TRBJ2-5, with a possible D match to TRBD1 (6 bases). CDR1 is SGHRS, CDR2 YFSETQ, per germline. Deletions cut 0 bases from V and 2 bases from J, with 11 bases between. There are 15 residues in the CDR3. CDR3 protein: CASSLGPQGQETQYF. DNA for the CDR3: TGCGCCAGCAGCTTGGGGCCCCAGGGGCAAGAGACCCAGTACTTC.

The chain carries TRBV5-4 and TRBJ2-1, with 10 bases lining up with TRBD2. Losses at the gene ends were 2 bases for V and 3 bases for J; bases not matched to a gene: 2. The CDR3 contains 15 residues. Germline-derived CDR1 and CDR2 are SGHNT and YYREEE (reference sequence). The CDR3 DNA is TGTGCCAGCAGCTTCCGGACTAGCGGCTACAATGAGCAGTTCTTC. It specifies CASSFRTSGYNEQFF.

The chain couples TRBV15 to TRBJ1-6; D ambiguous. The CDR3 covers 14 residues. Per the germline V gene, CDR1 is LNHNV and CDR2 is YYDKDF (reference sequence). The V end was cut by 0 bases, the J end by 10 bases, with 10 bases between. The CDR3 sequence: CATSREAYSSPLHF. CDR3 nucleotides: TGTGCCACCAGCAGAGAGGCGTATAGCTCACCCCTCCACTTT.

This clone showed up just once. The CDR3 DNA reads as TGTGCCAGCAGCTCCAACAGGGGCGACACCATATATTTT. It is translated as CASSSNRGDTIYF. V gene TRBV5-4 combines with J gene TRBJ1-3; 7 bases align to TRBD1. V dropped 3 bases and J dropped 8; count of bases not matched to a gene: 5. This CDR3 has 13 amino acids. Germline lookup yields CDR1 SGHNT and CDR2 YYREEE (reference sequence).

The V and J genes are TRBV5-1 and TRBJ2-1; 9 bases are a match to TRBD2. This CDR3 spans 18 amino acids. Germline CDR1 and CDR2: SGHRS and YFSETQ. V lost 1 base to trimming and J lost 3 bases; unmatched junction nucleotides: 11. The CDR3 DNA reads as TGCGCCAGCAGCTTGCCTTTCGGCGGGAGGGGCATCTACAATGAGCAGTTCTTC. Translating it yields CASSLPFGGRGIYNEQFF. The whole variable domain, remainder taken from reference TRBV5-1 and TRBJ2-1, is KAGVTQTPRYLIKTRGQQVTLSCSPISGHRSVSWYQQTPGQGLQFLFEYFSETQRNKGNFPGRFSGRQFSNSRSEMNVSTLELGDSALYLCASSLPFGGRGIYNEQFFGPGTRLTVL.

There are a few counts of this clone. The chain is built from TRBV21-1 and TRBJ2-2; TRBD1, the table's D call, was not compared with the DNA. TRBV21-1 is tagged as a pseudogene. The CDR3 runs 15 residues. The CDR3 sequence is CASSKGQGNTGELFF. The CDR3 DNA reads TGTGCCAGCAGCAAGGGACAGGGGAACACCGGGGAGCTGTTTTTT.

The chain recombines TRBV7-2 with TRBJ1-5; tentatively, D is TRBD1 (5 bases). From germline, CDR1 is SGHTA and CDR2 FQGNSA. CDR3 size: 14 residues. Trimming took 4 bases from V and 5 from J, leaving 12 bases between them. The CDR3 region has the DNA TGTGCCAGCAGCTCAGACCCAGGGTATCAGCCCCAGCATTTT. This translates into CASSSDPGYQPQHF.

To note about this clone: The sample contains more than one DNA sequence encoding this CDR3. V is TRBV28 and J is TRBJ1-3; D not resolved. In germline, CDR1 is MDHEN, CDR2 SYDVKM. Trimming took off 6 bases at V and 1 base at J, with 7 bases between the two ends. This CDR3 spans 13 amino acids. The CDR3 DNA follows: TGTGCCAGCAGCCCGGGTTCTGGAAACACCATATATTTT. Translation: CASSPGSGNTIYF.

This sequence joins TRBV10-2 and TRBJ2-1, with TRBD2 as a possible D gene (5 bases). This CDR3 contains 14 residues. Trimming stripped 5 bases from V and 5 bases from J, with 13 bases between. Per germline, CDR1 WSHSY and CDR2 SAAADI. CDR3 loop: CASSSSYGDNEQFF. CDR3 DNA: TGCGCCAGCAGTTCTAGCTACGGGGACAATGAGCAGTTCTTC.

This chain links TRBV7-9 with TRBJ2-1; 14 bases fit TRBD2. The CDR3 covers 15 residues. The ends lost 5 bases at V and 10 bases at J; junction bases unmatched: 7. The germline V gene has CDR1 SEHNR and CDR2 FQNEAQ (reference sequence). The CDR3 DNA reads TGTGCCAGCAGCCAAGAGGGACTAGCGGGAGCAGAGCAGTTCTTC. It yields the protein CASSQEGLAGAEQFF.